This TCR beta chain was obtained from a study of T cell repertoires in cytomegalovirus infection. Study outcomes and limitations: Totalled public TCR beta family frequency picked out people who carried CMV plus the relevant HLA. CMV-specific TCR beta clonotypes restricted by HLA-C dominated the ex vivo response.

TCRdb recomputed calls from the reads with MiXCR, one row per CDR3 protein. The table records 200,000 to 300,000 distinct CDR3 sequences, roughly 10% of them present only once. CDR3 length: 17 amino acids. Germline CDR1 SGHVS, CDR2 FQNEAQ. Trimming took 1 base from V and 2 from J; bases not matched to a gene: 4. Ten or more counts support this clonotype. Its antigen is still unknown. The genes are TRBV7-8 and TRBJ2-1; 11 positions match TRBD2. This receptor was obtained from a human donor in good health (CMV status not recorded). Some clones in this sample may be carry-over from other donors' samples. The sequenced sample was PBMCs. The CDR3 here is CASSLGASGGPYNEQFF. The CDR3 bases are TGTGCCAGCAGCTTAGGTGCTAGCGGGGGGCCCTACAATGAGCAGTTCTTC.